The rows below give T cell receptor beta chains drawn from one sample of a study of cytomegalovirus exposure and HLA in healthy donors. This table comes from immunoSEQ multiplex PCR, and its TCRdb copy is limited to in-frame clones, with some not included. The sample lists more than 85,000 clones; approximately 16% were seen once. Sequencing input: PBMCs. These receptors originate from a female donor in good health and CMV-seronegative. Each CDR3 is given with its conserved first and last residue. The order of the fields is J gene, clone size, D gene, V gene, CDR3 protein, CDR3 DNA. A D gene is named only where the DNA matches it firmly. Clone size, where shown, is once, few, many, or a class for clones that have expanded.

>TRBJ1-3|NA|NA|TRBV29-1
CSPAGRSSGNTIYF
TGCAGCCCTGCGGGCCGCAGCTCTGGAAACACCATATATTTT
>TRBJ1-6|NA|NA|TRBV6-5
CASNRDVGYNSPLHF
TGTGCCAGCAACAGGGACGTCGGTTATAATTCACCCCTCCACTTT
>TRBJ2-7|NA|TRBD2|TRBV11-3
CASSSLSGLPKEVRSYEQYF
TGTGCCAGCAGCTCCCTGTCGGGACTACCAAAAGAGGTACGCTCCTACGAGCAGTACTTC
>TRBJ2-5|NA|TRBD2|TRBV5-4
CASSPGLAGVVYRETQYF
TGTGCCAGCAGCCCGGGACTAGCGGGAGTGGTTTACAGAGAGACCCAGTACTTC
>TRBJ1-4|few|TRBD1|TRBV27
CASSGQGKRREKLFF
TGTGCCAGCAGCGGACAGGGAAAAAGGAGAGAAAAACTGTTTTTT
>TRBJ2-2|NA|TRBD1|TRBV7-7
CASSRDRGPTNTGELFF
TGTGCTAGCAGCCGGGACAGGGGACCCACGAACACCGGGGAGCTGTTTTTT
>TRBJ1-1|few|TRBD1|TRBV19
CASSAPGQGGKNTEAFF
TGTGCCAGTAGTGCACCGGGACAGGGCGGGAAGAACACTGAAGCTTTCTTT
>TRBJ2-3|NA|TRBD2|TRBV5-3
CARSLERTSGSASTDTQYF
TGTGCCAGAAGCTTGGAGCGTACTAGCGGGAGCGCTAGCACAGATACGCAGTATTTT
>TRBJ2-1|NA|TRBD2|TRBV10-3
CAISDGLAGGGEQFF
TGTGCCATCAGTGACGGACTAGCGGGAGGCGGTGAGCAGTTCTTC
>TRBJ2-7|few|NA|TRBV6-5
CASSYWSSYEQYF
TGTGCCAGCAGTTACTGGAGCTCCTACGAGCAGTACTTC
>TRBJ2-7|NA|TRBD1|TRBV5-6
CASSLWAGGGYEQYF
TGTGCCAGCAGCTTGTGGGCAGGGGGCGGGTACGAGCAGTACTTC
>TRBJ1-6|NA|NA|TRBV2
CASSTEPRAPLHF
TGTGCCAGCAGTACAGAGCCCAGGGCACCCCTCCACTTT
>TRBJ1-1|NA|NA|TRBV18
CASSPSSREAFF
TGTGCCAGCTCACCGTCGAGCAGGGAAGCTTTCTTT
>TRBJ2-2|NA|NA|TRBV27
CASSFGGSTGELFF
TGTGCCAGCAGTTTTGGAGGGTCCACCGGGGAGCTGTTTTTT
>TRBJ2-5|few|NA|TRBV7-9
CASSPQRQETQYF
TGTGCCAGCAGCCCCCAGCGGCAAGAGACCCAGTACTTC
>TRBJ1-1|few|NA|TRBV6-6
CASSYERGGTEAFF
TGTGCCAGCAGTTACGAAAGGGGTGGAACTGAAGCTTTCTTT
>TRBJ2-7|NA|TRBD1|TRBV6-6
CASGTGPYEQYF
TGTGCCAGCGGGACAGGTCCCTACGAGCAGTACTTC